This T cell receptor (beta chain) stems from a study of cytomegalovirus exposure and HLA in healthy donors. This PCR relied on a set of 60 Vbeta primers and 13 Jbeta primers. Clones were sequenced by immunoSEQ multiplex PCR, and TCRdb holds only the in-frame ones, with some missing. The table lists 35,000 to 45,000 clones, 82% of them singletons. Germline loops: CDR1 SGHAT, CDR2 FQNNGV. The CDR3 runs to 17 residues. Trimming took 5 bases from V and 8 from J, leaving 22 bases between them. Material for sequencing was PBMCs. The receptor's source is a woman aged 18-29 years in good health and CMV-seropositive. V and J are TRBV11-2 and TRBJ1-6; perhaps TRBD1 as D (5 bases). CDR3 nucleotides: TGTGCCAGCAGCCAGTCCTACAGGAGGGAGTCCTATTCACCCCTCCACTTT. Encoded protein: CASSQSYRRESYSPLHF.